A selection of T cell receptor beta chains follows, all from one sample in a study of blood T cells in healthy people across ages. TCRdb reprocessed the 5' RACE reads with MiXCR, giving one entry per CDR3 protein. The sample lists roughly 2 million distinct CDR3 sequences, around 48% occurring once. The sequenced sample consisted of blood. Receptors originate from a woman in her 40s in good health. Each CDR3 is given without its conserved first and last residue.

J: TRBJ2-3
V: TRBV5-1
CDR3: ASSWGTVSTDTQY

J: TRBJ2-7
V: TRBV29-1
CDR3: SVEASGGSYEQY

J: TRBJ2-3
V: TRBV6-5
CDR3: ANSKLAQEDTQY

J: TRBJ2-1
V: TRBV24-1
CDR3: ATSDPADEQF

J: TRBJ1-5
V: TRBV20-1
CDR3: SARTADSNQPQH

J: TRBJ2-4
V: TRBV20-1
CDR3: SARAGDTLAKNIQY

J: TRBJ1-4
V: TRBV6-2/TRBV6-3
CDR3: VSSQPGTGKEKLF

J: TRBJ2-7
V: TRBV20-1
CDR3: SAPRLTKLGGGIYEQY

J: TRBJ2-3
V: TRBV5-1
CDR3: ASSHRQVSDTQY

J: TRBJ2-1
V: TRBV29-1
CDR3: SVDPGQGVGNEQF

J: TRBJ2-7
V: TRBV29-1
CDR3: SGTLAGSAYEQY

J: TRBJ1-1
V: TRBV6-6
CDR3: ASSFYGSNTEAF

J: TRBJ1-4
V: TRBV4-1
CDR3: AGSLAEGTTNEKLF

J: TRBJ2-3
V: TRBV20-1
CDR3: SARPPSGGRTDTQY

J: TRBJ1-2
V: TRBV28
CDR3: ASSSDRGGYYGYT

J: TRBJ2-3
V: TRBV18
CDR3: ASSPRRGHTQY

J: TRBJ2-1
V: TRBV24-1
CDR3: ATSDWLNRDNEQF

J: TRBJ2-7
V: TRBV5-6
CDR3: ASSRPSGPISYNEQY

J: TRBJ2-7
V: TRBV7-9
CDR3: ASSFGDLAYEQY

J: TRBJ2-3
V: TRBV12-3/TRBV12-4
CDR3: ASSPLRDRQY

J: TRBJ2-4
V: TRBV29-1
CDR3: SVKGGGGGPGNIQY

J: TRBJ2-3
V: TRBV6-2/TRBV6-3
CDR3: ASSPSATGVTDTQY

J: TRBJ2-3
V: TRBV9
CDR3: TSSVGLETDTQY

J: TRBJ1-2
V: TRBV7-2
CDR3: ASIFRSSRDSKNYGYT

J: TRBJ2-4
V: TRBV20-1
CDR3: SARLSGAKNIQY

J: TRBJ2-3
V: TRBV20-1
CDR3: SANRDVTDTQY

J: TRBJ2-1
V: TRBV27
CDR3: ASSSPGTSIGEQF

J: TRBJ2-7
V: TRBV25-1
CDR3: ASSDALGYEQY

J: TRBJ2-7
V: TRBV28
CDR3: ASSLLHSLPDEQY

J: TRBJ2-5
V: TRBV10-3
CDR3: AISISGGTQETQY

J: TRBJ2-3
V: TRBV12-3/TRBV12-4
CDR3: ASSRDRGVLETQY

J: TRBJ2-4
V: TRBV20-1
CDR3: SANGTSVPLAKNIQY

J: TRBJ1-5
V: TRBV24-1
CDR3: ATSVVYLTGESNQPQH

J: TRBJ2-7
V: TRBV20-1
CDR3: SATGQLTSHYEQY

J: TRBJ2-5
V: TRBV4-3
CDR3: ASSQDGPTSGVQGTQY

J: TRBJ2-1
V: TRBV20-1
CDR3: SARGYGGAYNEQF

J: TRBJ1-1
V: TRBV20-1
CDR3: SARSAPGQGLNTEAF

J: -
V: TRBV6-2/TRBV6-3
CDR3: ASRNGTIRRETQY

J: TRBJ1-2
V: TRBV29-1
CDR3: SVEVARDGYT

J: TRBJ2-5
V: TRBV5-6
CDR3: ASSLGSGAQY

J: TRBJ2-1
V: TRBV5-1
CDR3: ASSQDRVRASSYNEQF

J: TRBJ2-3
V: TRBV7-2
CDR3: ASSLGGGGSTDTQY

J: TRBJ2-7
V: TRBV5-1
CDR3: ASSSNGQGSTYKQY

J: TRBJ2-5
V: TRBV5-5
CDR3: ASSSRLAGMETQY

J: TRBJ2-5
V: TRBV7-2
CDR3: ASSLDLAGGGTQY

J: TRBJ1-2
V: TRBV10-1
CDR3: ASNEDRDAGYT

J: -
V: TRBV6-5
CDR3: ASRADRGAEQY

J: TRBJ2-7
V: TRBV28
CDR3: ASPPAVGAPSYEQY

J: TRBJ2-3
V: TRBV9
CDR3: ASSTFSGRTDTQY

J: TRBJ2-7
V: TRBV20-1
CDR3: SARLTDRATYGQY